The rows below give T cell receptor beta chains drawn from one sample of a study of blood T cell repertoires in COVID-19. The data were produced by immunoSEQ multiplex PCR, yet TCRdb's version contains in-frame clones alone and is incomplete. The table includes 250,000 or so clones, 85% to 90% detected once. Sequenced input: peripheral blood. Every receptor here comes from a woman aged 40 to 55 who had recovered from COVID-19. Both conserved end residues are part of each CDR3. The D gene is left open where the match is weak. Only some rows state a clone size, as once, few, many or a class for expanded clones.

>.|.|TRBV4-1|TRBJ1-6
CASSQFTEFYNSPLHF
TGCGCCAGCAGCCAATTTACAGAGTTCTATAATTCACCCCTCCACTTT
>TRBD1|once|TRBV10-3|TRBJ1-1
CAISWDRGSTEAFF
TGTGCCATCAGTTGGGACAGGGGGAGCACTGAAGCTTTCTTT
>.|.|TRBV6-2/TRBV6-3|TRBJ2-1
CASSSVSSSYNEQFF
TGTGCCAGCAGTTCGGTGTCGAGCTCCTACAATGAGCAGTTCTTC
>TRBD2|.|TRBV5-6|TRBJ2-5
CASSLLLAGDYQETQYF
TGTGCCAGCAGCTTGTTGCTAGCGGGGGACTACCAAGAGACCCAGTACTTC
>.|.|TRBV7-8|TRBJ2-7
CASSLVAVYEQYF
TGTGCCAGCAGCTTAGTGGCAGTCTACGAGCAGTACTTC
>TRBD1|.|TRBV6-5|TRBJ2-7
CASSSTGQDYEQYF
TGTGCCAGCAGTAGCACGGGACAGGATTACGAGCAGTACTTC
>.|.|TRBV21-1|TRBJ2-3
CASSGRHPSGGTQYF
TGTGCCAGCAGCGGCCGACACCCCAGCGGTGGTACGCAGTATTTT
>.|.|TRBV7-2|TRBJ2-3
CASIEARGAVDTQYF
TGTGCCAGCATCGAAGCACGGGGGGCGGTAGATACGCAGTATTTT
>TRBD2|.|TRBV4-1|TRBJ2-5
CASSQVGAGRGETQYF
TGCGCCAGCAGCCAAGTTGGAGCGGGGCGGGGAGAGACCCAGTACTTC
>.|.|TRBV6-2/TRBV6-3|TRBJ1-2
CASSYSSYGYTF
TGTGCCAGCAGTTACTCCAGCTATGGCTACACCTTC
>.|.|TRBV19|TRBJ1-1
CASTRWGGNTEAFF
TGTGCCAGTACCAGATGGGGGGGGAACACTGAAGCTTTCTTT
>.|few|TRBV19|TRBJ2-2
CASYYRSYTGELFF
TGTGCCAGTTATTACAGGAGCTACACCGGGGAGCTGTTTTTT
>.|.|TRBV27|TRBJ1-5
CASSDRYSNQPQHF
TGTGCCAGCAGCGACAGGTATAGCAATCAGCCCCAGCATTTT
>.|.|TRBV6-1|TRBJ2-5
CASSEIPGTQYF
TGTGCCAGCAGTGAAATACCGGGGACCCAGTACTTC
>TRBD2|.|TRBV4-1|TRBJ2-7
CASSQGGGRTPYEQYF
TGCGCCAGCAGCCAAGGCGGGGGACGGACCCCTTACGAGCAGTACTTC
>.|few|TRBV3-1/TRBV3-2|TRBJ2-5
CASSPQFQETQYF
TGTGCCAGCAGCCCACAGTTTCAAGAGACCCAGTACTTC
>.|.|TRBV11-2|TRBJ1-1
CASSQDMNTEAFF
TGTGCCAGCAGCCAGGACATGAACACTGAAGCTTTCTTT
>.|.|TRBV19|TRBJ1-5
CASSTYRGGNQPQHF
TGTGCCAGTAGTACTTACCGGGGTGGCAATCAGCCCCAGCATTTT
>.|.|TRBV2|TRBJ2-7
CASSEGGTTYEQYF
TGTGCCAGCAGTGAAGGTGGGACAACCTACGAGCAGTACTTC
>TRBD1|.|TRBV12-5|TRBJ2-5
CASGLPGQGAQETQYF
TGTGCTAGTGGTTTGCCCGGACAGGGGGCCCAAGAGACCCAGTACTTC
>.|.|TRBV3-1/TRBV3-2|TRBJ2-1
CASSRPWGSSSYNEQFF
TGTGCCAGCAGCCGCCCTTGGGGCTCCAGCTCCTACAATGAGCAGTTCTTC
>TRBD2|.|TRBV29-1|TRBJ2-3
CSVKLAGGFTDTQYF
TGCAGCGTGAAACTAGCGGGGGGTTTCACAGATACGCAGTATTTT
>.|once|TRBV7-2|TRBJ1-2
CASSLFDGDYGYTF
TGTGCCAGCAGCTTATTTGACGGAGACTATGGCTACACCTTC
>.|.|TRBV19|TRBJ1-2
CASSERTYGYTF
TGTGCCAGTAGTGAACGGACTTATGGCTACACCTTC
>TRBD1|.|TRBV4-3|TRBJ2-1
CASSQGVTGTTNEQFF
TGCGCCAGCAGCCAAGGGGTGACAGGGACCACCAATGAGCAGTTCTTC
>TRBD1|.|TRBV9|TRBJ2-7
CASSVAGDRVYEQYF
TGTGCCAGCAGCGTAGCTGGGGACAGGGTCTACGAGCAGTACTTC
>.|.|TRBV27|TRBJ1-5
CASSLSLGGAQPQHF
TGTGCCAGCAGTTTATCGCTAGGGGGGGCTCAGCCCCAGCATTTT
>.|.|TRBV7-9|TRBJ2-1
CASSLGYEAHEQFF
TGTGCCAGCAGCTTAGGCTACGAGGCCCATGAGCAGTTCTTC
>.|.|TRBV12-5|TRBJ1-5
CASGLESMYSNQPQHF
TGTGCTAGTGGTTTGGAGAGCATGTATAGCAATCAGCCCCAGCATTTT
>.|.|TRBV6-2/TRBV6-3|TRBJ2-7
CASSSLMGALSYEQYF
TGTGCCAGCAGTTCACTCATGGGGGCCCTATCCTACGAGCAGTACTTC
>.|.|TRBV6-5|TRBJ1-2
CASSYSLGGRSYGYTF
TGTGCCAGCAGTTACTCCTTGGGAGGACGGAGCTATGGCTACACCTTC
>.|.|TRBV5-4|TRBJ2-7
CASSLGSSYEQYF
TGTGCCAGCAGCCTGGGGAGTTCCTACGAGCAGTACTTC
>.|.|TRBV4-3|TRBJ1-2
CASSQWGGGGTDYGYTF
TGCGCCAGCAGCCAATGGGGTGGCGGCGGGACGGACTATGGCTACACCTTC
>TRBD2|.|TRBV5-6|TRBJ2-1
CASSPWGGHEQFF
TGTGCCAGCAGCCCCTGGGGGGGTCATGAGCAGTTCTTC
>TRBD1|few|TRBV24-1|TRBJ1-5
CATSDLLGQGNQPQHF
TGTGCCACCAGTGATTTATTAGGACAGGGCAATCAGCCCCAGCATTTT
>.|.|TRBV6-5|TRBJ2-7
CASSYGQGYDEQYF
TGTGCCAGCAGTTACGGGCAGGGCTACGACGAGCAGTACTTC
>TRBD2|.|TRBV7-9|TRBJ2-7
CASSLTSAVYEQYF
TGTGCCAGCAGCTTAACTAGCGCGGTCTACGAGCAGTACTTC
>.|.|TRBV7-8|TRBJ2-7
CASSFAEAYEQYF
TGTGCCAGCAGCTTTGCCGAGGCCTACGAGCAGTACTTC
>.|.|TRBV7-9|TRBJ2-1
CASTLYPRYEQFF
TGTGCCAGCACTCTCTACCCGAGGTATGAGCAGTTCTTC
>.|few|TRBV5-5|TRBJ1-1
CASSDSPAFF
TGTGCCAGCAGTGATAGCCCAGCTTTCTTT
>TRBD1|.|TRBV27|TRBJ2-5
CASSLGQGPGETQYF
TGTGCCAGCAGTTTAGGACAGGGGCCAGGAGAGACCCAGTACTTC
>TRBD1|.|TRBV2|TRBJ1-4
CASRSTGGYEKLFF
TGTGCCAGCAGATCGACAGGGGGATATGAAAAACTGTTTTTT
>.|few|TRBV7-9|TRBJ2-2
CASSLVGRVTGELFF
TGTGCCAGCAGCTTGGTAGGGCGGGTCACCGGGGAGCTGTTTTTT
>.|.|TRBV7-9|TRBJ1-6
CASSLRSYNSPLHF
TGTGCCAGCAGCCTCCGCTCCTATAATTCACCCCTCCACTTT
>.|.|TRBV18|TRBJ2-4
CASSPTGLAKNIQYF
TGTGCCAGCTCACCCACAGGGCTAGCCAAAAACATTCAGTACTTC
>.|.|TRBV19|TRBJ2-7
CASSIWQGAYEQYF
TGTGCCAGTAGTATTTGGCAGGGTGCCTACGAGCAGTACTTC
>TRBD2|.|TRBV5-1|TRBJ2-1
CASSWERGGDEQFF
TGCGCCAGCAGCTGGGAGCGGGGGGGCGATGAGCAGTTCTTC
>TRBD1|.|TRBV5-4|TRBJ2-1
CASSLVGTGLDEQFF
TGTGCCAGCAGCTTGGTAGGGACAGGGTTGGATGAGCAGTTCTTC